This T cell receptor beta chain was sequenced during a study of post-analysis software for immune sequencing data. Study at large: The disease courses spanned relapsing-remitting, secondary progressive and progressive-relapsing forms of multiple sclerosis.

The germline V gene encodes CDR1 MNHNS and CDR2 SASEGT. The CDR3 is 15 residues long. With 6 bases removed from V and 3 bases from J, the gap between germline ends came to 17 bases. On this clonotype itself: Its antigen is currently unknown.

Unique-molecular-identifier-tagged TCR beta cDNA libraries were used. TCRdb redid the calling of the PCR reads with MiXCR, one entry per CDR3 protein. The sample comprises roughly 730,000 distinct CDR3 sequences, roughly 29% of which are singletons, and around 0.55% rests with the top ten. Study outcomes and limitations: Relative to controls, patients had a handful of TRBV segments at higher frequency, with TRBV5-6, TRBV5-1 and TRBV20-1 among these.

The rearrangement joins TRBV6-1 to TRBJ1-1; D unclear. The sequence derives from a girl under 18 with multiple sclerosis. The sample was blood. The CDR3 bases are TGTGCCAGCAGGCCGCCTGGTGGTGATTACACTGAAGCTTTCTTT. The encoded protein is CASRPPGGDYTEAFF.